What follows are 8 T cell receptor beta chains derived from one specimen sequenced in a study of T-cell reconstitution after alpha-beta-depleted transplantation in children. Preparation of the TCRbeta library involved a method that used unique molecular identifiers. TCRdb analysed the PCR reads with MiXCR anew, one entry per CDR3 protein. Of approximately 91,000 distinct CDR3 sequences listed, roughly 7.7% are singletons. The specimen was PBMCs from the stem cell graft donor, collected from the stem cell graft. The receptors derive from a human donor who donated a stem cell graft to a child with congenital amegakaryocytic thrombocytopenia.

This clonotype was detected a few times. The CDR3 region is CASRPTMGTGEKNIQYF. In DNA form, the CDR3 reads TGTGCCAGCAGACCTACCATGGGGACAGGGGAAAAAAACATTCAGTACTTC. The V call is TRBV7-8, the J call TRBJ2-4, with 10 bases matching TRBD1. This CDR3 has 17 amino acids. Germline assignment: CDR1 SGHVS and CDR2 FQNEAQ. V was pared by 6 bases and J by 4 bases, with 12 bases of the junction left unmatched.

This clonotype has at least ten counts. The V gene is TRBV6-6, the J gene TRBJ2-1; 12 bases match TRBD1. The J segment lost 7 bases and the V segment lost 0 bases, leaving 16 bases of the junction unmatched. The CDR3 totals 20 residues. Germline-derived CDR1 and CDR2 are MNHNY and SVGAGI (reference sequence). CDR3 nucleotide sequence: TGTGCCAGCAGTTACTCAAAAGACGACCCGGGACAGGGGGCCTGGAATGAGCAGTTCTTC. Its protein product is CASSYSKDDPGQGAWNEQFF.

This clonotype was counted many times. The V gene is TRBV7-2, the J gene TRBJ2-7; 7 bases agree with TRBD1. Germline-derived CDR1 and CDR2 are SGHTA and FQGNSA. CDR3 length: 15 amino acids. Trimming removed 1 base from V and 5 bases from J; junction bases left unmatched: 8. CDR3 nucleotide sequence: TGTGCCAGCAGCTTAGAACGACAGGGTGACCACGAGCAGTACTTC. Translating it yields CASSLERQGDHEQYF.

This clonotype was seen at least ten times. The rearrangement links TRBV28 to TRBJ2-7; TRBD2 is a possible D gene (5 bases). Germline CDR1 is MDHEN and CDR2 is SYDVKM. The CDR3 totals 17 residues. The V end was cut by 3 bases, the J end by 0 bases, with 18 bases between. CDR3 amino acids: CASSFFGRGLRSYEQYF. As DNA, the CDR3 is TGTGCCAGCAGTTTTTTTGGTCGTGGACTTCGCTCCTACGAGCAGTACTTC.

This clonotype came up many times. V and J are TRBV5-4 and TRBJ1-2; TRBD1 might be the D (5 bases). Germline V gives CDR1 SGHNT, CDR2 YYREEE (reference sequence). V lost 5 bases and J lost 4, with 15 bases in between. The CDR3 loop spans 14 amino acids. CDR3 DNA: TGTGCCAGCAGTCAGGCGGGGGGGGGCTATGGCTACACCTTC. Translated: CASSQAGGGYGYTF.

As concerns this clonotype: It may be a read error: a sequence one base away is much more abundant. The V call is TRBV4-2, the J call TRBJ2-5, with D possibly matching TRBD2 (5 bases). Trimming removed 0 bases at V and 4 bases at J, with 15 bases between. The CDR3 has 16 residues. Germline CDR1 LGHNA, CDR2 YNFKEQ. The CDR3 DNA sequence: TGTGCCAGCAGCCAAGAAGGACGGACTGGTTCAGAGACCCAGTACTTC. Translated: CASSQEGRTGSETQYF.

Many counts were recorded for this clonotype. V is TRBV9 and J is TRBJ2-1; D is perhaps TRBD1 or TRBD2 (6 bases each). Trimming pared 7 bases from V and 4 bases from J, leaving 18 bases between. Germline values: CDR1 SGDLS, CDR2 YYNGEE. The CDR3 has 15 residues. CDR3 in amino acids: CASAVGGQSYNEQFF. CDR3 sequence (DNA): TGTGCCAGCGCCGTGGGGGGACAATCGTACAATGAGCAGTTCTTC.

In this sample, this clonotype turned up many times. The chain has TRBV12-3 or TRBV12-4 and TRBJ2-3; D is tentatively TRBD1 or TRBD2 (6 bases each). The CDR3 is made up of 16 amino acids. V lost 2 bases and J 6 bases, leaving 18 bases between the germline ends. The CDR3 region has the DNA TGTGCCAGCAGTTTAAGTGTAGGGGGGAGTCACGATACGCAGTATTTT. This gives the protein CASSLSVGGSHDTQYF.